Here is one T cell receptor beta chain with its context. The antigen remains undetermined. This record belongs to a study of cytomegalovirus exposure and HLA in healthy donors. Study-wide background: Of around 400 genotyped donors, roughly 81% grouped in the Caucasian-associated ancestry cluster. Findings and limits, study-wide: Other equally common chains were less clonally expanded than HLA-associated TCR beta chains, a later analysis showed. The later analysis indicated that the majority of CMV-associated TCR beta chains appeared HLA-restricted.

Losses at the gene ends were 4 bases for V and 3 bases for J; bases not matched to a gene: 14. In germline, CDR1 is LNHDA, CDR2 SQIVND (reference sequence). The CDR3 is made up of 17 amino acids. The primer mix had 60 Vbeta and 13 Jbeta primers. The data were produced by immunoSEQ multiplex PCR, yet TCRdb's version contains in-frame clones alone and is incomplete. The data show 86,000 or so clones, roughly 80% seen once. The sequence was obtained from a woman aged 40 to 50 in good health and CMV-seropositive. The V gene is TRBV19, the J gene TRBJ1-2; 7 nucleotides agree with TRBD1. The specimen sequenced was PBMCs. The CDR3 DNA reads as TGTGCCAGTAGTACCGTCCTTACAGGGGTGACTTACTATGGCTACACCTTC. This sequence encodes CASSTVLTGVTYYGYTF. Full variable domain (rest looked up from reference TRBV19 and TRBJ1-2): DGGITQSPKYLFRKEGQNVTLSCEQNLNHDAMYWYRQDPGQGLRLIYYSQIVNDFQKGDIAEGYSVSREKKESFPLTVTSAQKNPTAFYLCASSTVLTGVTYYGYTFGSGTRLTVV.